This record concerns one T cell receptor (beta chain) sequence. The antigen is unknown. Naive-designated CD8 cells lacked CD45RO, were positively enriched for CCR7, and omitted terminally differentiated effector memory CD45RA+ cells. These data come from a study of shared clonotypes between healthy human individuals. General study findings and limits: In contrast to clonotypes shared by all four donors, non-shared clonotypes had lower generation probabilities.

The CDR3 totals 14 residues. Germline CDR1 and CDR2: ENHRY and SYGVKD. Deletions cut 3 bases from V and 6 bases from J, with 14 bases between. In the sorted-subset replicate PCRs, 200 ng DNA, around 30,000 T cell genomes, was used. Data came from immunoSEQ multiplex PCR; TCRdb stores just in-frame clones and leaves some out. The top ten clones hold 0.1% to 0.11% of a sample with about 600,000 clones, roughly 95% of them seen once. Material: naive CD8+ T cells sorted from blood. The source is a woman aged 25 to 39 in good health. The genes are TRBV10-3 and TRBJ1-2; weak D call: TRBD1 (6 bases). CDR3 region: CAISDPDGGHGYTF. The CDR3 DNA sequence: TGTGCCATCAGTGACCCTGATGGGGGGCATGGCTACACCTTC.